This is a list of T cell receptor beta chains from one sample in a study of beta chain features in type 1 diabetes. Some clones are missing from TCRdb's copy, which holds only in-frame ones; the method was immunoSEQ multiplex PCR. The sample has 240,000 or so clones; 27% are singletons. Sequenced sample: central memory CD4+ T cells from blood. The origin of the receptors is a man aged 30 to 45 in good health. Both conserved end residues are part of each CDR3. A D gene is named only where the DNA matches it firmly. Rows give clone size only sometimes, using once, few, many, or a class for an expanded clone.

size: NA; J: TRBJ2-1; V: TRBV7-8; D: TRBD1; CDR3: CASSPKDRGNEQFF; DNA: TGTGCCAGCAGCCCGAAGGACAGGGGCAATGAGCAGTTCTTC
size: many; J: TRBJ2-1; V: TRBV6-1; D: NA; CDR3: CASSRVTNEQFF; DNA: TGTGCCAGCAGCCGGGTGACCAATGAGCAGTTCTTC
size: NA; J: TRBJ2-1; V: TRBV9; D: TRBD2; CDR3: CASSLPYLTSGGVEQFF; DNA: TGTGCCAGCAGCCTCCCATACTTGACTAGCGGGGGAGTTGAGCAGTTCTTC
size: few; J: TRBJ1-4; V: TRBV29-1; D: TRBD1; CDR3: CSVANRGREKLFF; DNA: TGCAGCGTTGCGAACAGGGGCAGGGAAAAACTGTTTTTT
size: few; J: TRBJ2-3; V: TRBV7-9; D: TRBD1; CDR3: CASSLTGDITDTQYF; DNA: TGTGCCAGCAGCTTAACAGGGGACATCACAGATACGCAGTATTTT
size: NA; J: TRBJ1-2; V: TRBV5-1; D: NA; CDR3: CASSWGPGTAMGYTF; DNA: TGCGCCAGCAGCTGGGGACCGGGGACCGCGATGGGCTACACCTTC
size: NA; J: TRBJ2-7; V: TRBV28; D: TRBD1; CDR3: CASDRGLEQYF; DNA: TGTGCCTCCGACAGGGGGCTCGAGCAGTACTTC
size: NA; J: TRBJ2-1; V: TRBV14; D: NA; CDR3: CASSERTHSNEQFF; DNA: TGTGCCAGCAGCGAGCGCACACACTCCAATGAGCAGTTCTTC
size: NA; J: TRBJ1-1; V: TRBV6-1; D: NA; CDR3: CASSEMTQGMAEAFF; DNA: TGTGCCAGCAGTGAAATGACCCAGGGGATGGCTGAAGCTTTCTTT
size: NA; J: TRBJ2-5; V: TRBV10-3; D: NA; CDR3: CAIRGDGETQYF; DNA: TGTGCCATCAGGGGGGACGGAGAGACCCAGTACTTC
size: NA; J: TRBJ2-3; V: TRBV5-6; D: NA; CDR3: CASSLGWADTQYF; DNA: TGTGCCAGCAGCTTGGGGTGGGCAGATACGCAGTATTTT
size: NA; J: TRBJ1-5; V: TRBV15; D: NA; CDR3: CATSRPPVGLASTHF; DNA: TGTGCCACCAGCCGCCCCCCCGTGGGGTTGGCCTCAACGCATTTT
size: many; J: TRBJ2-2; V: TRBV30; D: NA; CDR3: CAWSVRGTGTGELFF; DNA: TGTGCCTGGAGTGTACGGGGAACTGGCACCGGGGAGCTGTTTTTT
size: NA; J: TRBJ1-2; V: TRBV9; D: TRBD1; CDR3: CASSTGQGPYGYTF; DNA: TGTGCCAGCAGCACCGGACAGGGACCCTATGGCTACACCTTC
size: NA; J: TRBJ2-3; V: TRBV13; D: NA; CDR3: CASSFQGRDTDTQYF; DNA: TGTGCCAGCAGCTTTCAGGGGAGGGACACAGATACGCAGTATTTT
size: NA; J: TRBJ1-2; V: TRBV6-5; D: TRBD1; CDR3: CASSYGQGSGGYTF; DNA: TGTGCCAGCAGTTACGGACAGGGGTCGGGAGGCTACACCTTC
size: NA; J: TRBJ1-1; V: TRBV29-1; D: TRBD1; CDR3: CSVGRGRNTEAFF; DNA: TGCAGCGTGGGCAGGGGGAGGAACACTGAAGCTTTCTTT
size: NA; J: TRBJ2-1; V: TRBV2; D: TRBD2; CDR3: CASSARGLVQFF; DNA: TGTGCCAGCAGTGCCCGGGGACTAGTTCAGTTCTTC
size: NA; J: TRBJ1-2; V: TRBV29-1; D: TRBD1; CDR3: CSEFRQGANYGYTF; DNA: TGCAGCGAATTTAGACAGGGAGCTAACTATGGCTACACCTTC
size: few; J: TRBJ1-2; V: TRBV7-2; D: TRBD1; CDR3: CASSSFGTGEYGYTF; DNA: TGTGCCAGCAGCTCCTTCGGGACAGGGGAGTATGGCTACACCTTC
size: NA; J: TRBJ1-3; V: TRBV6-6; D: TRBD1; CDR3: CASSVSQGAGNTIYF; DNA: TGTGCCAGCAGTGTTTCGCAGGGGGCTGGAAACACCATATATTTT
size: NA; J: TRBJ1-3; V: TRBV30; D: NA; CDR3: CASQGVGGNTIYF; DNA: TGTGCCTCGCAAGGGGTCGGAGGAAACACCATATATTTT